The 2 T cell receptor beta chains below all came from one sample that was sequenced in a study of identical twins. TCRdb ran MiXCR on the 5' RACE reads and lists one entry per CDR3 protein. The table shows approximately 220,000 distinct CDR3 sequences, with 6% to 8.5% occurring only once. These data were also reused for a study on yellow fever vaccine responses in identical twins.

Sequencing was performed on CD8+ T cells sorted from blood. These receptors all come from a woman aged 18 to 35 in good health.

The V gene is TRBV28, the J gene TRBJ1-3; 7 bases are a match to TRBD1. The V gene end was trimmed by 1 base and the J gene end by 0 bases; junction bases not matched to a gene: 6. Germline loops: CDR1 MDHEN, CDR2 SYDVKM. The CDR3 covers 17 residues. CDR3 region: CASSLLPDRDSGNTIYF. In nucleotides, the CDR3 is TGTGCCAGCAGTTTATTACCCGACAGGGACTCTGGAAACACCATATATTTT.

This clonotype was seen many times. The rearrangement joins TRBV11-2 to TRBJ2-3; D possibly uses TRBD1 or TRBD2 (5 bases each). V was clipped by 5 bases and J by 0 bases, with 12 bases between them. Germline V gene data show CDR1 as SGHAT and CDR2 as FQNNGV. CDR3 length: 15 amino acids. This CDR3 reads CASSARDRSTDTQYF. In DNA, the CDR3 is TGTGCCAGCAGCGCACGGGACCGAAGCACAGATACGCAGTATTTT.